This TCR beta chain was captured in a study of shared clonotypes between healthy human individuals. Generated by immunoSEQ multiplex PCR, the TCRdb table keeps only in-frame clones and is missing some. Here the sample spans about 480,000 clones, about 75% being singletons. The germline V gene encodes CDR1 PRHDT and CDR2 FYEKMQ (reference sequence). The CDR3 covers 16 residues. V shed 4 bases and J 4 bases; nucleotides not matched to a gene: 9. The genes are TRBV13 and TRBJ2-2, with 7 bases fitting TRBD2. The sequenced sample was PBMCs. This TCR was recovered from a woman aged 40 to 50 in good health. Some clones in this sample may be carry-over from other donors' samples. The CDR3 reads CASSSHGLVGTGELFF. The CDR3 DNA sequence: TGTGCCAGCAGCTCCCACGGACTAGTGGGCACCGGGGAGCTGTTTTTT.